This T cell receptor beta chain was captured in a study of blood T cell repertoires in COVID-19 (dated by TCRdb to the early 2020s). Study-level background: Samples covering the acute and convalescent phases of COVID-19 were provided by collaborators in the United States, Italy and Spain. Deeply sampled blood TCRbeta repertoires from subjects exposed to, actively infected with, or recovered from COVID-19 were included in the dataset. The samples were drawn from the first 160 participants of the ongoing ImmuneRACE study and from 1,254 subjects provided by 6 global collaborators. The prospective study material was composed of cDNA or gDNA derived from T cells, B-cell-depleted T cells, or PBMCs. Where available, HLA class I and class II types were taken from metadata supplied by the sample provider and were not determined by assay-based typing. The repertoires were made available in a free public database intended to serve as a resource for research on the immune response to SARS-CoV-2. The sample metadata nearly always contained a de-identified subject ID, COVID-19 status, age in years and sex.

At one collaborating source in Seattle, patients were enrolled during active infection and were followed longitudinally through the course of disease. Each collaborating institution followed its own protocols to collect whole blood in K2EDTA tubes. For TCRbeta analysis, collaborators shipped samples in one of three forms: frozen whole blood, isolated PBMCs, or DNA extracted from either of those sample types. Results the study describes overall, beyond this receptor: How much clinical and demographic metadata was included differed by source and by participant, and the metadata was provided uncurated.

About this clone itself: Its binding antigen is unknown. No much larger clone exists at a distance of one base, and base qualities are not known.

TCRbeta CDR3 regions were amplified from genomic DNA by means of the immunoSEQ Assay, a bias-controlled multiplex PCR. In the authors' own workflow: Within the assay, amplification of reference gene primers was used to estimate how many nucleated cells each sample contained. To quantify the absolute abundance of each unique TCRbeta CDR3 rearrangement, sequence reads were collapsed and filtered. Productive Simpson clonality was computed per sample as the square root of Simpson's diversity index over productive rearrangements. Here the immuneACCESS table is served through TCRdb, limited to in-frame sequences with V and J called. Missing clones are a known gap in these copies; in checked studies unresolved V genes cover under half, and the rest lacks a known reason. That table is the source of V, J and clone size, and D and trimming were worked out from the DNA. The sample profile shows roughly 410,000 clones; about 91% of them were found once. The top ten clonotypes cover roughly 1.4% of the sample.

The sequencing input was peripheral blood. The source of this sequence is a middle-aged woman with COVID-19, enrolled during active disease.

The CDR3 is CAWTLEGGQPQHF. The sequenced DNA: TGTGCCTGGACCTTAGAAGGGGGTCAGCCCCAGCATTTT. The chain couples TRBV30 to TRBJ1-5; the D gene is possibly TRBD1, with 6 bases matching. V sheds 4 bases and J sheds 6 bases, leaving 13 bases between their ends. The CDR3 has 13 amino acids, counting the end cysteine and phenylalanine. The entry retains the CDR3 DNA only, 39 bases that are in frame from base 1. The germline V gene encodes CDR1 GTSNPN and CDR2 SVGIG (reference sequence). The reference TRBV30 and TRBJ1-5 proteins fill in what lies around the CDR3, so the full variable domain reads SQTIHQWPATLVQPVGSPLSLECTVEGTSNPNLYWYRQAAGRGLQLLFYSVGIGQISSEVPQNLSASRPQDRQFILSSKKLLLSDSGFYLCAWTLEGGQPQHFGDGTRLSIL.